These 6 T cell receptor beta chains originate from one sample sequenced in a study of cytomegalovirus exposure and HLA in healthy donors. A multiplex PCR was run with 60 Vbeta primers and 13 Jbeta primers. The protocol was immunoSEQ multiplex PCR, while the TCRdb copy is restricted to in-frame clones and leaves out a portion. The profile shows about 180,000 clones, 80% of them singletons. Material for sequencing was PBMCs. Receptors were obtained from a man aged 40-49 years in good health and CMV-seronegative.

The chain joins TRBV7-2 to TRBJ2-1; TRBD2 aligns across 10 bases. Germline V CDR1 and CDR2: SGHTA, FQGNSA. V dropped 5 bases and J dropped 9; count of bases not matched to a gene: 4. This CDR3 region has 13 residues. CDR3 loop: CASSERGGREQFF. The CDR3, as DNA: TGTGCCAGCAGCGAGCGGGGGGGCCGTGAGCAGTTCTTC.

The V and J genes are TRBV15 and TRBJ1-4, with D possibly being TRBD1 (5 bases). Germline assignment: CDR1 LNHNV and CDR2 YYDKDF (reference sequence). The CDR3 length is 16 residues. Trimming took off 0 bases at V and 0 bases at J, with 8 bases between the two ends. CDR3 amino acids: CATSRDVGATNEKLFF. The CDR3 DNA follows: TGTGCCACCAGCAGAGATGTAGGGGCAACTAATGAAAAACTGTTTTTT.

This clone was seen more than once but under ten times. DNA for the CDR3: TGTGCCAGCAGGGACCTCGGGACAGGGGGAGGCTACACCTTC. Its protein is CASRDLGTGGGYTF. The V gene is TRBV6-5, the J gene TRBJ1-2; 11 bases align to TRBD1. CDR3 length: 14 residues. Germline-derived CDR1 and CDR2 are MNHEY and SVGAGI. V shed 6 bases, J shed 8 bases, and the junction held 8 bases outside the gene matches.

The rearrangement uses TRBV7-2 and TRBJ2-7; tentative D call: TRBD1 (6 bases). The ends were cut back, 1 base at V and 4 bases at J, with 20 bases in the middle. This CDR3 comprises 17 residues. Germline CDR1 and CDR2: SGHTA and FQGNSA. This CDR3 reads CASSLGGGRDTLYEQYF. CDR3 sequence (DNA): TGTGCCAGCAGCTTAGGGGGCGGACGGGACACTCTGTACGAGCAGTACTTC.

The chain uses TRBV27 and TRBJ1-5; D may be TRBD1 (5 bases). Germline values: CDR1 MNHEY, CDR2 SMNVEV (reference sequence). The CDR3 length is 15 residues. With 2 bases removed from V and 4 bases from J, the gap between germline ends came to 12 bases. In DNA form, the CDR3 reads TGTGCCAGCAGTTTAGGGGGGACTTTGAATCAGCCCCAGCATTTT. As protein: CASSLGGTLNQPQHF.

The chain is built from TRBV6-1 and TRBJ1-6; D might be TRBD1 (5 bases). The CDR3 runs 13 residues. Per germline, CDR1 MNHNS and CDR2 SASEGT. With 8 bases removed from V and 8 bases from J, the gap between germline ends came to 13 bases. The CDR3 sequence is CASQGRGDSPLHF. The CDR3 DNA sequence: TGTGCCAGCCAGGGACGGGGGGATTCACCCCTCCACTTT.